Listed below are T cell receptor beta chains from one sample, sequenced in a study of CD8+ T cells in alopecia areata. Sequencing used immunoSEQ multiplex PCR; TCRdb keeps in-frame clones, though not all of them. This table holds about 290,000 clones, roughly 60% found once. Source: CD4+ T cells sorted from blood, taken at week 24, from a patient treated with tofacitinib. These receptors originate from a human donor with alopecia areata. Each CDR3 is given with its conserved first and last residue. D genes are given only for firm matches. Clone sizes are given selectively: once, few, many, or a class where the clone is expanded.

v_call	clone_size	j_call	d_call	cdr3_nt	cdr3_aa
TRBV7-3	few	TRBJ2-1	TRBD1	TGTGCCAGCAGCCCTGGGACAGCGAACTACAATGAGCAGTTCTTC	CASSPGTANYNEQFF
TRBV29-1	.	TRBJ1-2	.	TGCAGCGTTGTAGTTCTGGGTTATGGCTACACCTTC	CSVVVLGYGYTF
TRBV6-5	.	TRBJ2-2	.	TGTGCCAGCAGTTACTCTAGACTCCGGGGCGGGGAGCTGTTTTTT	CASSYSRLRGGELFF
TRBV6-7	.	TRBJ1-1	.	TGTGCCAGCAGTTACCTTAGGCGTAATAGTGCGTCTGAAGCTTTCTTT	CASSYLRRNSASEAFF
TRBV9	few	TRBJ1-5	.	TGTGCCAGCAGTCTTTTGGGGGCAGGGGTGCGACAGCCCCAGCATTTT	CASSLLGAGVRQPQHF
TRBV5-1	few	TRBJ2-3	.	TGCGCCAGCAGCCCGTCTAGCGCAGATACGCAGTATTTT	CASSPSSADTQYF
TRBV4-2	.	TRBJ2-5	.	TGTGCCAGCAGCCAAAATCGGGCCTTAGGAAACCAAGAGACCCAGTACTTC	CASSQNRALGNQETQYF
TRBV30	.	TRBJ2-5	.	TGTGCCTGGAGTTCAGCTCTCCTGGAGACCCAGTACTTC	CAWSSALLETQYF
TRBV13	.	TRBJ2-3	.	TGTGCCAGCAGCTCACCCTACCAGGACGACTACACAGATACGCAGTATTTT	CASSSPYQDDYTDTQYF
TRBV6-6	.	TRBJ1-5	.	TGTGCCAGCAGTTACTCGAGCAGGACTCAGCCCCAGCATTTT	CASSYSSRTQPQHF
TRBV30	few	TRBJ2-2	.	TGTGCCTGGAGTCCCGACACTGGTACGAACACCGGGGAGCTGTTTTTT	CAWSPDTGTNTGELFF
TRBV7-2	few	TRBJ2-1	TRBD2	TGTGCCAGCAGCTCCTTACTAGCGGGGGGTTCCTACAATGAGCAGTTCTTC	CASSSLLAGGSYNEQFF
TRBV2	.	TRBJ2-6	.	TGTGCCAGCAGTGGGGACGCGAGCTCTGGGGCCAACGTCCTGACTTTC	CASSGDASSGANVLTF
TRBV7-6	.	TRBJ2-7	.	TGTGCCAGCAGCTTAGCAGGGCCCTACGAGCAGTACTTC	CASSLAGPYEQYF
TRBV30	.	TRBJ2-5	.	TGTGCCTGGAGTGTCGGTGGAGAGACCCAGTACTTC	CAWSVGGETQYF